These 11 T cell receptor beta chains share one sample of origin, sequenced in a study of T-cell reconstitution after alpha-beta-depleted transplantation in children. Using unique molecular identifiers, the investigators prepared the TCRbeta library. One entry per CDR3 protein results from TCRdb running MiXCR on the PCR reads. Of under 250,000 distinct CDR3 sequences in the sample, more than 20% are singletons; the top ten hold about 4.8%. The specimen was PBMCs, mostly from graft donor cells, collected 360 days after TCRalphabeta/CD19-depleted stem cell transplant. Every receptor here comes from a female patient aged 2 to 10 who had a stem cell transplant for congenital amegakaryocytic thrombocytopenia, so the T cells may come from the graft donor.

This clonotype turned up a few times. CDR3 bases: TGTGCCATCAGTGATGCTGTCAGGGGGACAGGCGAGACCCAGTACTTC. Protein sequence: CAISDAVRGTGETQYF. The chain employs TRBV10-3 and TRBJ2-5; 8 bases are shared with TRBD1. The CDR3 totals 16 residues. V lost 3 bases, J lost 5 bases, and 11 bases stayed unmatched. CDR1 is ENHRY and CDR2 is SYGVKD in the germline V gene.

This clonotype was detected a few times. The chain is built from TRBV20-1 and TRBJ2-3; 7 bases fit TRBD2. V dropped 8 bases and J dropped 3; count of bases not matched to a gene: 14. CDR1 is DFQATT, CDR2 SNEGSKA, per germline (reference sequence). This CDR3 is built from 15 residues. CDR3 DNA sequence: TGCAGTAAGATGGCGGGAGCTCGGGGGACAGATACGCAGTATTTT. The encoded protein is CSKMAGARGTDTQYF.

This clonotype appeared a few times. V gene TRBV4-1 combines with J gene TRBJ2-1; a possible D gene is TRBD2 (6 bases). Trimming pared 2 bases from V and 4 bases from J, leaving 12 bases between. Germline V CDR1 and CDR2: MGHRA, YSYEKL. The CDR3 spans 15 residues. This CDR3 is CASSQSWRGYNEQFF. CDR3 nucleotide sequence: TGCGCCAGCAGCCAATCCTGGAGGGGATACAATGAGCAGTTCTTC.

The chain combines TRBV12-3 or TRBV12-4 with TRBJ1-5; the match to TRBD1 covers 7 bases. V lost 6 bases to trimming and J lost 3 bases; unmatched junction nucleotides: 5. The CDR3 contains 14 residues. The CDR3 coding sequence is TGTGCCAGCAGAGCGGGACAGATCAATCAGCCCCAGCATTTT. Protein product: CASRAGQINQPQHF.

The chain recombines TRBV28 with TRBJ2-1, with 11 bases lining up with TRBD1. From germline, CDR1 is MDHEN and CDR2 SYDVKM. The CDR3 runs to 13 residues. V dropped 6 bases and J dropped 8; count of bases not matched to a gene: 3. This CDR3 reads CASRGQGVDEQFF. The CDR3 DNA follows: TGTGCCAGCAGGGGACAGGGGGTCGATGAGCAGTTCTTC. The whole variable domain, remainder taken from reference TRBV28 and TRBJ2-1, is DVKVTQSSRYLVKRTGEKVFLECVQDMDHENMFWYRQDPGLGLRLIYFSYDVKMKEKGDIPEGYSVSREKKERFSLILESASTNQTSMYLCASRGQGVDEQFFGPGTRLTVL.

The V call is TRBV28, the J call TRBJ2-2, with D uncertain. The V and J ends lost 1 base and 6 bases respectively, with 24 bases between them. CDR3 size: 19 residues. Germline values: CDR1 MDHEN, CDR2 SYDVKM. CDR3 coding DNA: TGTGCCAGCAGTTTATATGGGCCCTGGATAATTCAGACCGCCGGGGAGCTGTTTTTT. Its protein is CASSLYGPWIIQTAGELFF.

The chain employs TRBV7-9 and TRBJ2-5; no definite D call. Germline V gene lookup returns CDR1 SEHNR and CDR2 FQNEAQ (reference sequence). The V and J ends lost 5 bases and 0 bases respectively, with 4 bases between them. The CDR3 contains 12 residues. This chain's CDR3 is CASSENQETQYF. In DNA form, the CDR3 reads TGTGCCAGCAGCGAAAACCAAGAGACCCAGTACTTC.

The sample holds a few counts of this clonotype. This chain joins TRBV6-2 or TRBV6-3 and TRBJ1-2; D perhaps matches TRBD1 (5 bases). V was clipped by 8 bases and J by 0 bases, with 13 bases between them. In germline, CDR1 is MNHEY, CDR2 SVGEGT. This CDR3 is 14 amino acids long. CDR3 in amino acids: CASADSGANYGYTF. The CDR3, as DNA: TGTGCCAGCGCTGACAGTGGGGCTAACTATGGCTACACCTTC.

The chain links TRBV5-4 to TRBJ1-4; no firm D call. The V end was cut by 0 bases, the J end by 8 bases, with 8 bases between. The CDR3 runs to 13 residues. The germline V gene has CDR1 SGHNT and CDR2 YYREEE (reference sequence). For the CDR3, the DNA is TGTGCCAGCAGCTTGGCGGGGAGGGAAAAACTGTTTTTT. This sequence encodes CASSLAGREKLFF. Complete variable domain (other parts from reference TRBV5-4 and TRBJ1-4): ETGVTQSPTHLIKTRGQQVTLRCSSQSGHNTVSWYQQALGQGPQFIFQYYREEENGRGNFPPRFSGLQFPNYSSELNVNALELDDSALYLCASSLAGREKLFFGSGTQLSVL.

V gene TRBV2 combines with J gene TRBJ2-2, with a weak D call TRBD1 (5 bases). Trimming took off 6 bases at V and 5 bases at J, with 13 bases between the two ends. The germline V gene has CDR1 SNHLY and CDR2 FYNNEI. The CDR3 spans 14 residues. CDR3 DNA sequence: TGTGCCAGCAGGGGGCCCGGGCATACCGGGGAGCTGTTTTTT. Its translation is CASRGPGHTGELFF.

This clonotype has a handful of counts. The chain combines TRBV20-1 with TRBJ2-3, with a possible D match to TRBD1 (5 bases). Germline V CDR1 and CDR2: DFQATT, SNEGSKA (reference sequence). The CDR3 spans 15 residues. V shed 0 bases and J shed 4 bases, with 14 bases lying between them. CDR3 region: CSARDSETAADTQYF. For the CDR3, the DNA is TGCAGTGCTAGAGATAGTGAGACAGCCGCAGATACGCAGTATTTT.